This T cell receptor (beta chain) was recovered during a study of T cells in Graves' hyperthyroidism and ophthalmopathy. CDR3 length equals 15 residues. Trimming left V 6 bases short and J 0 bases short, with 14 bases between. In germline, CDR1 is LGHDT, CDR2 YNNKEL (reference sequence). TCR beta CDR3 regions were amplified from RNA. A first-round RT-PCR of the TCR CDR3 used the HTBI primer set. Via MiXCR, TCRdb re-called the multiplex PCR reads, giving one row per CDR3 protein. The top ten clones hold approximately 6.8% of a sample with approximately 640,000 distinct CDR3 sequences, just under 45% of them seen once. This clonotype showed up just a few times.

The specimen sequenced was peripheral blood or thyroid tissue (not recorded which). The receptor was isolated from an adult man with Graves' disease, either hyperthyroidism or ophthalmopathy (not recorded which). V and J are TRBV3-1 and TRBJ1-1, with D perhaps TRBD1 (6 bases). The CDR3 DNA follows: TGTGCCAGCAGAATGGACAGTTCCATGAACACTGAAGCTTTCTTT. Translation gives CASRMDSSMNTEAFF.